These 20 T cell receptor beta chains originate from one sample sequenced in a study of T cell responses to AZD1222 COVID-19 vaccine. Here immunoSEQ multiplex PCR was the method, and the copy in TCRdb shows in-frame clones only, minus some. The table shows more than 90,000 clones, with almost 90% occurring only once. The sequenced sample was peripheral blood, obtained 28 days after the second AZD1222 dose. These receptors originate from an adult who received the AZD1222 COVID-19 vaccine.

The chain recombines TRBV29-1 with TRBJ2-2; D could derive from TRBD1 or TRBD2 (5 bases each). CDR1 is SQVTM, CDR2 ANQGSEA, per germline. The CDR3 loop spans 13 amino acids. V was cut by 7 bases and J by 4 bases, with 13 bases left in between. The CDR3 nucleotides read TGCAGCGGAAGTGGGGGTCCCACCGGGGAGCTGTTTTTT. It specifies CSGSGGPTGELFF.

The CDR3 is CASSLGRGGDTQYF. The CDR3 DNA reads as TGTGCCAGCAGCTTAGGGCGGGGTGGGGATACGCAGTATTTT. The gene calls are TRBV11-3 and TRBJ2-3; perhaps TRBD2 as D (6 bases). V was pared by 1 base and J by 6 bases, with 11 bases between. Germline V lookup: CDR1 SGHNT, CDR2 YENEEA. CDR3 length: 14 residues.

The chain joins TRBV9 to TRBJ2-2, with D unresolved. Germline CDR1 SGDLS, CDR2 YYNGEE. This CDR3 spans 13 amino acids. V gave up 3 bases and J gave up 4 bases, with 7 bases separating them. This CDR3 is CASSGAGTGELFF. CDR3 in DNA: TGTGCCAGCAGCGGTGCAGGCACCGGGGAGCTGTTTTTT.

V usage is TRBV21-1 and J usage is TRBJ2-3; the table names TRBD1, a call not compared with the DNA. TRBV21-1 has pseudogene status. The CDR3 is 16 residues long. The CDR3 nucleotides read TGTGCCAGCAGCAAAGGGAAAACGGACAACACAGATACGCAGTATTTT. It encodes CASSKGKTDNTDTQYF.

The chain couples TRBV3-1 (or the pseudogene TRBV3-2) to TRBJ2-7; no clear D. The germline gives CDR1 LGHDT, CDR2 YNNKEL (reference sequence). The length of the CDR3 is 13 residues. V dropped 0 bases and J dropped 3 bases, with 6 bases sitting between them. CDR3 amino acids: CASSQDWGYEQYF. As DNA, the CDR3 is TGTGCCAGCAGCCAAGATTGGGGCTACGAGCAGTACTTC.

The chain couples TRBV5-4 to TRBJ2-7, with D possibly matching TRBD1 (6 bases). The CDR3 covers 15 residues. V shed 1 base and J shed 2 bases, with 13 bases lying between them. CDR1 SGHNT and CDR2 YYREEE come from the germline V gene (reference sequence). CDR3 residues: CASSLPTDRAYEQYF. The CDR3 DNA reads as TGTGCCAGCAGCTTGCCCACGGACAGAGCCTACGAGCAGTACTTC.

This clone was recorded once. The chain has TRBV15 and TRBJ2-1, with TRBD2 identical over 10 bases. The CDR3 length is 17 residues. V gave up 5 bases and J gave up 0 bases; unmatched junction bases: 7. Germline loops: CDR1 LNHNV, CDR2 YYDKDF (reference sequence). CDR3: CATSGETSGVSYNEQFF. The CDR3 bases are TGTGCCACCAGCGGGGAAACTAGCGGGGTCTCCTACAATGAGCAGTTCTTC.

The chain joins TRBV5-1 to TRBJ2-5; 10 nucleotides line up with TRBD2. CDR3 length: 15 residues. CDR1 is SGHRS, CDR2 YFSETQ, per germline. J gave up 8 bases and V 2 bases, and 9 bases lay outside the gene matches. CDR3 residues: CASSLAGGRTGTQYF. Here the CDR3 DNA reads TGCGCCAGCAGCTTAGCGGGAGGGCGAACTGGTACCCAGTACTTC.

The genes are TRBV3-1 (or the pseudogene TRBV3-2) and TRBJ1-4; D is perhaps TRBD1 (5 bases). The V and J ends lost 3 bases and 0 bases respectively, with 8 bases between them. Germline CDR1 is LGHDT and CDR2 is YNNKEL (reference sequence). The CDR3 runs 15 residues. CDR3 in amino acids: CASSHLQATNEKLFF. In nucleotides, the CDR3 is TGTGCCAGCAGCCACCTACAGGCAACTAATGAAAAACTGTTTTTT.

The chain carries TRBV24-1 and TRBJ2-3; D gene ambiguous. V lost 2 bases, J lost 0 bases, and 8 bases lay in between. The CDR3 is 15 residues long. Germline CDR1 and CDR2: KGHDR and SFDVKD. The CDR3 spells CATSDSPPSTDTQYF. The CDR3 DNA reads TGTGCCACCAGTGATTCACCACCTAGCACAGATACGCAGTATTTT.

This chain uses TRBV10-3 with TRBJ1-1; tentatively, D is TRBD1 (5 bases). V lost 0 bases, J lost 1 base, and 9 bases lay in between. The CDR3 runs 15 residues. The germline V gene has CDR1 ENHRY and CDR2 SYGVKD. The chain's CDR3 is CAISESLQANTEAFF. CDR3 nucleotide sequence: TGTGCCATCAGTGAGTCTTTACAGGCGAACACTGAAGCTTTCTTT.

The genes are TRBV23-1 and TRBJ2-5; tentatively, D is TRBD1 (8 bases). TRBV23-1 is reported as an ORF; its role is uncertain. Trimming shortened V by 0 bases and J by 9 bases, and 26 bases separated the two germline ends. CDR3 length equals 18 residues. CDR3 sequence reads: CASSQSGSDREGPRSQYF. In DNA, the CDR3 is TGCGCCAGCAGTCAATCGGGATCGGACAGGGAGGGTCCGAGGTCCCAGTACTTC.

This clone was recorded many times. DNA for the CDR3: TGCAGCGTTGAAGAGGGGGACCGCTACGAGCAGTACTTC. Its protein is CSVEEGDRYEQYF. V gene TRBV29-1 combines with J gene TRBJ2-7; D may be TRBD1 or TRBD2 (5 bases each). Between the trimmed V and J ends, which lost 0 bases and 3 bases, there was a span of 9 bases. The CDR3 has 13 residues. Germline loops: CDR1 SQVTM, CDR2 ANQGSEA.

The V call is TRBV11-3, the J call TRBJ2-1, with D possibly being TRBD2 (6 bases). The CDR3 consists of 15 residues. Germline assignment: CDR1 SGHNT and CDR2 YENEEA. Trimming took off 0 bases at V and 2 bases at J, with 8 bases between the two ends. The CDR3: CASSLDRGTYNEQFF. The CDR3 bases are TGTGCCAGCAGCTTAGATCGGGGGACCTACAATGAGCAGTTCTTC.

Written as DNA, the CDR3 is TGTGCCAGCACTAGCGGGAGTGGTAGCTACAATGAGCAGTTCTTC. This encodes CASTSGSGSYNEQFF. The chain employs TRBV2 and TRBJ2-1; TRBD2 matches at 10 bases. V lost 7 bases and J lost 3; bases outside the gene matches: 6. Germline V CDR1 and CDR2: SNHLY, FYNNEI. The CDR3 totals 15 residues.

The chain carries TRBV30 and TRBJ2-1, with 12 nucleotides matching TRBD1. V was clipped by 3 bases and J by 5 bases; unmatched bases: 2. Germline CDR1 GTSNPN, CDR2 SVGIG (reference sequence). This CDR3 comprises 14 residues. This CDR3 reads CAWSRDRGHNEQFF. In DNA form, the CDR3 reads TGTGCCTGGAGCCGGGACAGGGGGCACAATGAGCAGTTCTTC.

J is TRBJ1-2 and V is TRBV5-1, with TRBD1 as a possible D gene (5 bases). This CDR3 region has 12 residues. V shed 5 bases and J shed 6 bases, with 11 bases lying between them. CDR1 is SGHRS, CDR2 YFSETQ, per germline. DNA of the CDR3: TGCGCCAGCAGTAAGACAGCGGATGGCTACACCTTC. Translated, it gives CASSKTADGYTF.

The J gene is TRBJ1-2, the V gene TRBV5-5; D call uncertain. CDR3 length: 14 amino acids. Trimming stripped 1 base from V and 2 bases from J, with 9 bases between. The germline V gene encodes CDR1 SGHKS and CDR2 YYEKEE (reference sequence). CDR3 residues: CASSLFDTNYGYTF. The CDR3 DNA reads as TGTGCCAGCAGCTTGTTTGACACCAACTATGGCTACACCTTC.

This chain links TRBV5-1 with TRBJ2-2, with D uncertain. CDR1 SGHRS and CDR2 YFSETQ come from the germline V gene. Trimming left V 4 bases short and J 6 bases short, with 19 bases between. The CDR3 has 16 amino acids. In nucleotides, the CDR3 is TGCGCCAGCAGCCCGGATCTGGTCCAGATGGCCGGGGAGCTGTTTTTT. Residues: CASSPDLVQMAGELFF.

V is TRBV5-1 and J is TRBJ1-4; D is unresolved. The ends were cut back, 4 bases at V and 4 bases at J, with 11 bases in the middle. The CDR3 contains 14 residues. CDR1 SGHRS and CDR2 YFSETQ come from the germline V gene. CDR3 residues: CASSADGNNEKLFF. The DNA of the CDR3 is TGCGCCAGCAGCGCCGACGGAAATAATGAAAAACTGTTTTTT.